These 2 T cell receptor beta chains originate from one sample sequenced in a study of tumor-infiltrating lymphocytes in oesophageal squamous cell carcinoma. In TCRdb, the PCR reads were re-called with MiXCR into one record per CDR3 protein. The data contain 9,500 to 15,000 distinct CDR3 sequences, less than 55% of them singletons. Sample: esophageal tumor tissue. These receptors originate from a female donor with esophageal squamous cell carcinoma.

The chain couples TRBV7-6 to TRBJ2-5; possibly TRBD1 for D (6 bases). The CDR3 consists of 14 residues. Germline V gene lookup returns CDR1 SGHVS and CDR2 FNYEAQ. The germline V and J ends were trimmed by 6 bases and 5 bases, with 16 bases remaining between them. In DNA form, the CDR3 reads TGTGCCAGCAGTGAAGGAAGGGGGTGGGAGACCCAGTACTTC. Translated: CASSEGRGWETQYF.

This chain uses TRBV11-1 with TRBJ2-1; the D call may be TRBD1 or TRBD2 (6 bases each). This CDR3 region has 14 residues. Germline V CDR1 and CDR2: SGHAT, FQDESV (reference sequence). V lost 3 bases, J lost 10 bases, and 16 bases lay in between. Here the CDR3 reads CASSLVRGGWEQFF. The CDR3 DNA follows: TGTGCCAGCAGCTTGGTCAGGGGAGGCTGGGAGCAGTTCTTC. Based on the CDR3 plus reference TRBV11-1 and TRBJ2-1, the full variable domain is EAEVAQSPRYKITEKSQAVAFWCDPISGHATLYWYRQILGQGPELLVQFQDESVVDDSQLPKDRFSAERLKGVDSTLKIQPAELGDSAMYLCASSLVRGGWEQFFGPGTRLTVL.